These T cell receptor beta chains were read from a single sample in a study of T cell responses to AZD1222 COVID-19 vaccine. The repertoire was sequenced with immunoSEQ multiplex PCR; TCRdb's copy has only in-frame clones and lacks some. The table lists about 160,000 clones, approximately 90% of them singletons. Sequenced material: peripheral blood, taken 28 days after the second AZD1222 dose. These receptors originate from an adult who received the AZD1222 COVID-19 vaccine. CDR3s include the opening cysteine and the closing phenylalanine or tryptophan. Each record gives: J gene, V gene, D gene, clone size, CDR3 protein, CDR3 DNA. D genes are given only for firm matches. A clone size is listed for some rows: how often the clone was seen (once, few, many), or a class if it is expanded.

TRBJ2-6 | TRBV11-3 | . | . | CASSPRAGANVLTF | TGTGCCAGCAGCCCCAGGGCTGGGGCCAACGTCCTGACTTTC
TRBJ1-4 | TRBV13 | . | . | CASSSAVGVRQNEKLFF | TGTGCCAGCAGCTCAGCTGTCGGAGTTCGACAGAATGAAAAACTGTTTTTT
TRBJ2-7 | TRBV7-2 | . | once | CASSLLGAGPYEQYF | TGTGCCAGCAGCTTATTGGGGGCAGGGCCCTACGAGCAGTACTTC
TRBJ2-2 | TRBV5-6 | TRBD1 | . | CASSWDSNTGELFF | TGTGCCAGCAGCTGGGACAGCAACACCGGGGAGCTGTTTTTT
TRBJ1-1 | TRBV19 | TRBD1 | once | CASSIGQGGLNTEAFF | TGTGCCAGTAGTATAGGACAGGGAGGCTTGAACACTGAAGCTTTCTTT
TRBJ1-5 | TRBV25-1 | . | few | CASSDTGRDQPQHF | TGTGCCAGCAGTGATACAGGGAGGGATCAGCCCCAGCATTTT
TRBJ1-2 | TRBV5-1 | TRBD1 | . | CASSAGTGTSYGYTF | TGCGCCAGCAGCGCCGGGACAGGGACATCCTATGGCTACACCTTC
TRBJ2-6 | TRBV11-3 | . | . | CASSFEPGQLLTF | TGTGCCAGCAGCTTCGAACCGGGACAACTCCTGACTTTC
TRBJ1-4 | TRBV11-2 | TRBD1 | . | CASSMSGGEKLFF | TGTGCCAGCAGTATGTCAGGGGGGGAAAAACTGTTTTTT
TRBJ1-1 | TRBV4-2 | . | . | CASSPRPRGANTEAFF | TGTGCCAGCAGCCCCCGACCCCGGGGAGCTAACACTGAAGCTTTCTTT
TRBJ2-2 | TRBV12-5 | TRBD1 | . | CATVGQGEGTGELFF | TGTGCTACCGTAGGACAGGGGGAGGGCACCGGGGAGCTGTTTTTT
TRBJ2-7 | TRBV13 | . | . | CASSLVGGPSYEQYF | TGTGCCAGCAGCTTAGTGGGGGGGCCGTCCTACGAGCAGTACTTC
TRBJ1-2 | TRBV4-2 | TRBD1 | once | CASSQEQGAYYGYTF | TGTGCCAGCAGCCAAGAACAGGGGGCCTACTATGGCTACACCTTC
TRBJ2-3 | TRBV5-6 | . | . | CASSPPGGRTDTQYF | TGTGCCAGCAGCCCACCTGGGGGGAGGACAGATACGCAGTATTTT
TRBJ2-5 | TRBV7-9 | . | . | CASSIQANPGLETQYF | TGTGCCAGCAGCATCCAAGCAAATCCGGGGTTGGAGACCCAGTACTTC
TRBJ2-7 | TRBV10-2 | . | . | CASSWTISYEQYF | TGCGCCAGCAGTTGGACAATATCCTACGAGCAGTACTTC
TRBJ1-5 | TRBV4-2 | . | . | CASSQGNRVSNQPQHF | TGTGCCAGCAGCCAAGGGAACAGGGTCAGCAATCAGCCCCAGCATTTT
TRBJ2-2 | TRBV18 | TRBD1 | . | CASSREQGSGTGTGELFF | TGTGCCAGCTCACGCGAACAGGGGAGCGGTACGGGGACCGGGGAGCTGTTTTTT
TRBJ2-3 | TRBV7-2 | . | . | CASSLRTSADTQYF | TGTGCCAGCAGCTTGAGGACAAGCGCAGATACGCAGTATTTT
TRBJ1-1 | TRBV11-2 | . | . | CASSLGMNTEAFF | TGTGCCAGCAGCTTGGGCATGAACACTGAAGCTTTCTTT
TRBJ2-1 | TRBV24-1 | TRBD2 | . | CATSDGVAGDSFGLAYNEQFF | TGTGCCACCAGTGATGGGGTAGCGGGAGACTCATTTGGGTTGGCCTACAATGAGCAGTTCTTC
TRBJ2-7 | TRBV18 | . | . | CASSPGGAGPLATSYEQYF | TGTGCCAGCTCACCAGGGGGCGCGGGACCCCTAGCGACCTCCTACGAGCAGTACTTC
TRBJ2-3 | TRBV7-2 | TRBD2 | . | CASSLNGGARDTQYF | TGTGCCAGCAGCTTAAACGGGGGGGCCCGTGATACGCAGTATTTT
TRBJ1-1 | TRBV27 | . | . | CASSLYPNTEAFF | TGTGCCAGCAGTTTATATCCGAACACTGAAGCTTTCTTT
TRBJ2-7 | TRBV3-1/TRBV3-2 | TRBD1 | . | CASSQDQVGQGHEQYF | TGTGCCAGCAGCCAAGATCAAGTGGGACAGGGACACGAGCAGTACTTC
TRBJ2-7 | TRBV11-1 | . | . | CASSLNLISYEQYF | TGTGCCAGCAGCTTAAACCTTATCTCCTACGAGCAGTACTTC
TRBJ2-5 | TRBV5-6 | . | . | CASSFRMGGTRETQYF | TGTGCCAGCAGCTTCCGTATGGGCGGGACCCGAGAGACCCAGTACTTC
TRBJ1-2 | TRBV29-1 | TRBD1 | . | CSLGDREYGYTF | TGCAGCCTAGGGGACAGGGAATATGGCTACACCTTC
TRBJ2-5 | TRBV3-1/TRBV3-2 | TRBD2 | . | CASSQDVIAGGQETQYF | TGTGCCAGCAGCCAAGATGTGATAGCGGGGGGGCAAGAGACCCAGTACTTC
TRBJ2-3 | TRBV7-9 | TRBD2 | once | CASSFVAGTDTQYF | TGTGCCAGCAGCTTCGTAGCGGGGACAGATACGCAGTATTTT
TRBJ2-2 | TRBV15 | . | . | CATSRDSEGTGLFF | TGTGCCACCAGCAGAGATTCTGAGGGGACGGGGCTGTTTTTT